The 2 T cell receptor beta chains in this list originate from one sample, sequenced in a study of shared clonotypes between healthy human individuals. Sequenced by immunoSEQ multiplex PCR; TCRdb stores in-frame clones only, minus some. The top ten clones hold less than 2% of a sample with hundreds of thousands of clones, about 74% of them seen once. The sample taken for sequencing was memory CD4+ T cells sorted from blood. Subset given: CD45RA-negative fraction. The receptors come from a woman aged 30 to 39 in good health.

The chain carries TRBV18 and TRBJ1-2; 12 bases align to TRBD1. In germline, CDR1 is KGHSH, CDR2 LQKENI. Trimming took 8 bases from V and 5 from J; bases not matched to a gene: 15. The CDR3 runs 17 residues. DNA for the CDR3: TGTGCCAGCACCAGCTTGGGGACAGGGGGCGAAGTGTATGGCTACACCTTC. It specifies CASTSLGTGGEVYGYTF.

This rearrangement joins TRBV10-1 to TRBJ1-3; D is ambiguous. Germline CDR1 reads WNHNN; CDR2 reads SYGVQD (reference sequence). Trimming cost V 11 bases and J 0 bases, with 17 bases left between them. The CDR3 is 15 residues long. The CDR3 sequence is CAARWQVFSGNTIYF. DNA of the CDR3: TGCGCCGCCCGCTGGCAGGTCTTCTCTGGAAACACCATATATTTT.